This is a list of T cell receptor beta chains from one sample in a study of cytomegalovirus exposure and HLA in healthy donors. Here immunoSEQ multiplex PCR was the method, and the copy in TCRdb shows in-frame clones only, minus some. The sample consists of 150,000 to 200,000 clones, approximately 71% of them appearing once. Input material: PBMCs. The source is a woman aged 40 to 50 in good health and CMV-seropositive. The CDR3 runs from the conserved cysteine through the conserved F or W. D genes are given only for firm matches. Clone sizes are given selectively: once, few, many, or a class where the clone is expanded.

CDR3 DNA: TGTGCTACCAGGGACCAGGGGAGACTCTACGAGCAGTACTTC
CDR3 protein: CATRDQGRLYEQYF
D gene: NA
V gene: TRBV6-6
clone size: NA
J gene: TRBJ2-7

CDR3 DNA: TGTGCCTGGAGTACAGATAGCAATCAGCCCCAGCATTTT
CDR3 protein: CAWSTDSNQPQHF
D gene: NA
V gene: TRBV30
clone size: few
J gene: TRBJ1-5

CDR3 DNA: TGTGCCAGCAGTGCCCCTCAGGACTCTGGAAACACCATATATTTT
CDR3 protein: CASSAPQDSGNTIYF
D gene: NA
V gene: TRBV28
clone size: NA
J gene: TRBJ1-3

CDR3 DNA: TGTGCCAGCAGCGTAGCCCGGGTGAGCACAGATACGCAGTATTTT
CDR3 protein: CASSVARVSTDTQYF
D gene: NA
V gene: TRBV9
clone size: NA
J gene: TRBJ2-3

CDR3 DNA: TGTGCCAGCAGTGAAAATGTAAGGGGGGGTACGCAGTATTTT
CDR3 protein: CASSENVRGGTQYF
D gene: NA
V gene: TRBV2
clone size: NA
J gene: TRBJ2-3

CDR3 DNA: TGTGCCAGCAGCCCGGGGACAGCAACTAATGAAAAACTGTTTTTT
CDR3 protein: CASSPGTATNEKLFF
D gene: TRBD1
V gene: TRBV7-2
clone size: NA
J gene: TRBJ1-4

CDR3 DNA: TGTGCCAGCAGCGTCGACAGCTCAACCTACAATGAGCAGTTCTTC
CDR3 protein: CASSVDSSTYNEQFF
D gene: NA
V gene: TRBV7-8
clone size: NA
J gene: TRBJ2-1

CDR3 DNA: TGTGCCAGCAGTTACTCGAGGCCCCCCTACGAGCAGTACTTC
CDR3 protein: CASSYSRPPYEQYF
D gene: NA
V gene: TRBV6-5
clone size: NA
J gene: TRBJ2-7

CDR3 DNA: TGCGCCAGCAGCTTGCTGGCCCGACAGCCCGGGGGAAACATTCAGTACTTC
CDR3 protein: CASSLLARQPGGNIQYF
D gene: NA
V gene: TRBV5-1
clone size: NA
J gene: TRBJ2-4

CDR3 DNA: TGTGCCAGCAGCCCACAGGACGGACCATATGGCTACACCTTC
CDR3 protein: CASSPQDGPYGYTF
D gene: NA
V gene: TRBV7-3
clone size: few
J gene: TRBJ1-2

CDR3 DNA: TGTGCCAGCAGTGCCCGGGAGCACACTGAAGCTTTCTTT
CDR3 protein: CASSAREHTEAFF
D gene: NA
V gene: TRBV2
clone size: NA
J gene: TRBJ1-1

CDR3 DNA: TGCGCCAGCAGCTTCCAAACGGGGGACACTGAAGCTTTCTTT
CDR3 protein: CASSFQTGDTEAFF
D gene: NA
V gene: TRBV5-1
clone size: NA
J gene: TRBJ1-1

CDR3 DNA: TGCGCCAGCGGGGACCCTGACAGGGACGGCACTGAAGCTTTCTTT
CDR3 protein: CASGDPDRDGTEAFF
D gene: TRBD1
V gene: TRBV10-2
clone size: once
J gene: TRBJ1-1

CDR3 DNA: TGTGCCAGCAGCCGGACTAGCGGAGATACCGGGGAGCTGTTTTTT
CDR3 protein: CASSRTSGDTGELFF
D gene: TRBD2
V gene: TRBV7-3
clone size: few
J gene: TRBJ2-2

CDR3 DNA: TGTGCCAGCAGCTTCGACAGTCAAGAGACCCAGTACTTC
CDR3 protein: CASSFDSQETQYF
D gene: NA
V gene: TRBV5-4
clone size: NA
J gene: TRBJ2-5

CDR3 DNA: TGTGCCAGCAGCTTAGATTCAAATGAGCAGTTCTTC
CDR3 protein: CASSLDSNEQFF
D gene: NA
V gene: TRBV7-2
clone size: NA
J gene: TRBJ2-1

CDR3 DNA: TGTGCCAGCAGCTTACAAGTTGCCCGCGGGGAGACCCAGTACTTC
CDR3 protein: CASSLQVARGETQYF
D gene: NA
V gene: TRBV7-2
clone size: NA
J gene: TRBJ2-5

CDR3 DNA: TGTGCCACCAGCAGAGTCTACGGACAGGCCTATGAAGCTTTCTTT
CDR3 protein: CATSRVYGQAYEAFF
D gene: TRBD1
V gene: TRBV15
clone size: NA
J gene: TRBJ1-1

CDR3 DNA: TGTGCCAGCCGGATTGGGGGACTAGCGGGAGGGCCCACCGGGGAGCTGTTTTTT
CDR3 protein: CASRIGGLAGGPTGELFF
D gene: TRBD2
V gene: TRBV2
clone size: NA
J gene: TRBJ2-2

CDR3 DNA: TGCGCCAGCAGCCAAGGGGCGAGAAACTATGGCTACACCTTC
CDR3 protein: CASSQGARNYGYTF
D gene: NA
V gene: TRBV4-3
clone size: NA
J gene: TRBJ1-2

CDR3 DNA: TGTGCCAGCAGCTTTACTAAAGGCGCTTACGAGCAGTACTTC
CDR3 protein: CASSFTKGAYEQYF
D gene: NA
V gene: TRBV11-1
clone size: NA
J gene: TRBJ2-7

CDR3 DNA: TGTGCCAGCAGGCAGGGGGTGAGCTCCTACAATGAGCAGTTCTTC
CDR3 protein: CASRQGVSSYNEQFF
D gene: TRBD1
V gene: TRBV5-4
clone size: NA
J gene: TRBJ2-1

CDR3 DNA: TGTGCCAGCAACCAGGGGCCTAACTATGGCTACACCTTC
CDR3 protein: CASNQGPNYGYTF
D gene: NA
V gene: TRBV6-7
clone size: NA
J gene: TRBJ1-2

CDR3 DNA: TGTGCCAGCAGCGTAGGCGGGGGACTAGCGGCCCTTAGCACAGATACGCAGTATTTT
CDR3 protein: CASSVGGGLAALSTDTQYF
D gene: TRBD2
V gene: TRBV9
clone size: NA
J gene: TRBJ2-3

CDR3 DNA: TGTGCCAGCAGTGTGTCTAAATCCTCCTACAATGAGCAGTTCTTC
CDR3 protein: CASSVSKSSYNEQFF
D gene: NA
V gene: TRBV2
clone size: NA
J gene: TRBJ2-1

CDR3 DNA: TGCGCCAGCAGCTTGGGCCAGGGCTCCTACGAGCAGTACTTC
CDR3 protein: CASSLGQGSYEQYF
D gene: NA
V gene: TRBV5-1
clone size: NA
J gene: TRBJ2-7

CDR3 DNA: TGTGCCAGCAGCGTAGGGGCGGAGGCTGCCTACGAGCAGTACTTC
CDR3 protein: CASSVGAEAAYEQYF
D gene: NA
V gene: TRBV9
clone size: NA
J gene: TRBJ2-7

CDR3 DNA: TGCGCCAGCAGCCGGACTAGCGGGAGCTACAATGAGCAGTTCTTC
CDR3 protein: CASSRTSGSYNEQFF
D gene: TRBD2
V gene: TRBV4-1
clone size: few
J gene: TRBJ2-1

CDR3 DNA: TGTGCCAGCCTCCCCGCAGGGCAGGTCTATGGCTACACCTTC
CDR3 protein: CASLPAGQVYGYTF
D gene: NA
V gene: TRBV28
clone size: NA
J gene: TRBJ1-2

CDR3 DNA: TGTGCCTGGAGTGTACAGTCACTAGCGGGACTCTACGAGCAGTACTTC
CDR3 protein: CAWSVQSLAGLYEQYF
D gene: TRBD2
V gene: TRBV30
clone size: once
J gene: TRBJ2-7

CDR3 DNA: TGTGCCAGCAGGACCAGGGGGAAGCAGAATGAGCAGTTCTTC
CDR3 protein: CASRTRGKQNEQFF
D gene: TRBD1
V gene: TRBV6-1
clone size: NA
J gene: TRBJ2-1

CDR3 DNA: TGTGCCAGTAGTGAAAGGAGCGGCAGGACCTCCTATGGCTACACCTTC
CDR3 protein: CASSERSGRTSYGYTF
D gene: NA
V gene: TRBV19
clone size: NA
J gene: TRBJ1-2

CDR3 DNA: TGTGCCAGTAGTCTGCCCAGGACAGGGGGAAGGTCCTACGAGCAGTACTTC
CDR3 protein: CASSLPRTGGRSYEQYF
D gene: TRBD1
V gene: TRBV19
clone size: NA
J gene: TRBJ2-7

CDR3 DNA: TGTGCCAGCAGCCAAAGGCGTAGCGGGAGGGGAATAGATACGCAGTATTTT
CDR3 protein: CASSQRRSGRGIDTQYF
D gene: TRBD2
V gene: TRBV14
clone size: NA
J gene: TRBJ2-3

CDR3 DNA: TGTGCCTGGAGTGGGGGGACAGGAAACAATTCACCCCTCCACTTT
CDR3 protein: CAWSGGTGNNSPLHF
D gene: TRBD1
V gene: TRBV30
clone size: NA
J gene: TRBJ1-6

CDR3 DNA: TGTGCCAGCTCTTCCGGGCAGGGTTCCTACGAGCAGTACTTC
CDR3 protein: CASSSGQGSYEQYF
D gene: NA
V gene: TRBV18
clone size: NA
J gene: TRBJ2-7

CDR3 DNA: TGCGCCAGCAGTCTAGCGGGACGCCCAGATACGCAGTATTTT
CDR3 protein: CASSLAGRPDTQYF
D gene: TRBD2
V gene: TRBV5-1
clone size: NA
J gene: TRBJ2-3

CDR3 DNA: TGTGCCAGTAGTAGGGACAGGCGAACCTACGAGCAGTACTTC
CDR3 protein: CASSRDRRTYEQYF
D gene: TRBD1
V gene: TRBV19
clone size: NA
J gene: TRBJ2-7

CDR3 DNA: TGTGCCAGCAGTTACTCCGGCAGGGCGGTGGAGACCCAGTACTTC
CDR3 protein: CASSYSGRAVETQYF
D gene: NA
V gene: TRBV6-5
clone size: NA
J gene: TRBJ2-5

CDR3 DNA: TGTGCCAGCAAGGACAGGGCCACTGAAGCTTTCTTT
CDR3 protein: CASKDRATEAFF
D gene: TRBD1
V gene: TRBV2
clone size: NA
J gene: TRBJ1-1

CDR3 DNA: TGTGCCACCAGCAGAGATCTGGGGACAAAAAATCAGTACTTC
CDR3 protein: CATSRDLGTKNQYF
D gene: NA
V gene: TRBV15
clone size: NA
J gene: TRBJ2-4

CDR3 DNA: TGTGCCAGGGGCCCTGGGGCCAACGTCCTGACTTTC
CDR3 protein: CARGPGANVLTF
D gene: NA
V gene: TRBV16
clone size: once
J gene: TRBJ2-6

CDR3 DNA: TGTGCCAGCGGCGGGCACGGCAATCAGCCCCAGCATTTT
CDR3 protein: CASGGHGNQPQHF
D gene: NA
V gene: TRBV28
clone size: NA
J gene: TRBJ1-5

CDR3 DNA: TGTGCCAGCAGCTCAGACAGATCTAACACTGAAGCTTTCTTT
CDR3 protein: CASSSDRSNTEAFF
D gene: NA
V gene: TRBV11-1
clone size: few
J gene: TRBJ1-1

CDR3 DNA: TGCGCCAGCAGCCCGCTCTCGAGGGCTATTGCCGGGGAGCTGTTTTTT
CDR3 protein: CASSPLSRAIAGELFF
D gene: NA
V gene: TRBV5-1
clone size: NA
J gene: TRBJ2-2

CDR3 DNA: TGCGCCAGCAGTGACACTCTAGCCGGGGAGCTGTTTTTT
CDR3 protein: CASSDTLAGELFF
D gene: NA
V gene: TRBV10-1
clone size: NA
J gene: TRBJ2-2

CDR3 DNA: TGTGCCAGCAGTGAACCAGCGACCTACGAGCAGTACTTC
CDR3 protein: CASSEPATYEQYF
D gene: NA
V gene: TRBV28
clone size: once
J gene: TRBJ2-7

CDR3 DNA: TGCGCCAGCAGCCCCCTGGGGGTGGGGGGCACTGAAGCTTTCTTT
CDR3 protein: CASSPLGVGGTEAFF
D gene: NA
V gene: TRBV5-1
clone size: NA
J gene: TRBJ1-1

CDR3 DNA: TGTGCCAGCAGTGATATGACAGGGGTGGCTGGCTACACCTTC
CDR3 protein: CASSDMTGVAGYTF
D gene: TRBD1
V gene: TRBV6-1
clone size: NA
J gene: TRBJ1-2

CDR3 DNA: TGTGCCAGCAGCTTAGGACAGGGCCCCTACGAGCAGTACTTC
CDR3 protein: CASSLGQGPYEQYF
D gene: NA
V gene: TRBV13
clone size: NA
J gene: TRBJ2-7

CDR3 DNA: TGTGCCAGCAGCGAAGGACAGGGAAAAAGATCACCCCTCCACTTT
CDR3 protein: CASSEGQGKRSPLHF
D gene: TRBD1
V gene: TRBV9
clone size: NA
J gene: TRBJ1-6

CDR3 DNA: TGTGCCAGTAGCACGGGTTCTCCTCGTAGCCCCTCTGGCTACACCTTC
CDR3 protein: CASSTGSPRSPSGYTF
D gene: NA
V gene: TRBV6-6
clone size: NA
J gene: TRBJ1-2

CDR3 DNA: TGTGCCAGCAGTCGAGGGGGCGGTAACTATGGCTACACCTTC
CDR3 protein: CASSRGGGNYGYTF
D gene: TRBD1
V gene: TRBV27
clone size: once
J gene: TRBJ1-2